The 27 T cell receptor beta chains reported below all come from one sample, sequenced in a study of neurological immune-mediated disorders. TCRdb processed the 5' RACE reads anew with MiXCR; each CDR3 protein has one entry. Of 50,000 or so distinct CDR3 sequences detected, around 12% appear once; the ten largest clones hold 4.5%. Time point: longitudinal time-point 2. Source material: PBMCs. These receptors were collected from a male donor with HTLV-1-associated myelopathy (HAM/TSP).

This clonotype was seen only a few times. The chain employs TRBV20-1 and TRBJ1-1; unclear D gene. Trimming removed 5 bases from V and 0 bases from J, with 16 bases in between. The CDR3 has 15 residues. In germline, CDR1 is DFQATT, CDR2 SNEGSKA (reference sequence). The CDR3 DNA is TGCAGTGCTCCCCAGGAGGGAAGGGTGAACACTGAAGCTTTCTTT. Its translation: CSAPQEGRVNTEAFF.

This clonotype showed up many times. The chain is built from TRBV5-1 and TRBJ1-2; 7 positions match TRBD1. The J segment lost 8 bases and the V segment lost 0 bases, leaving 4 bases of the junction unmatched. CDR3 length: 13 residues. In germline, CDR1 is SGHRS, CDR2 YFSETQ. CDR3 sequence: CASSLVTGVGYTF. For the CDR3, the DNA is TGCGCCAGCAGCTTGGTCACAGGGGTCGGCTACACCTTC.

This clonotype occurred many times. The chain combines TRBV10-1 with TRBJ2-5; D is unclear. V was clipped by 6 bases and J by 2 bases, with 16 bases between them. The CDR3 is made up of 15 amino acids. The V gene's germline CDR1 is WNHNN and CDR2 SYGVQD (reference sequence). The CDR3 DNA follows: TGCGCCAGCAGCAAGTCGTGGCCGTTTCAAGAGACCCAGTACTTC. This translates into CASSKSWPFQETQYF.

The sample holds many counts of this clonotype. This sequence joins TRBV20-1 and TRBJ2-2; D is uncertain. Germline V gene data show CDR1 as DFQATT and CDR2 as SNEGSKA (reference sequence). This CDR3 spans 18 amino acids. Between the trimmed V and J ends, which lost 3 bases and 3 bases, there was a span of 23 bases. The CDR3 region is CSASTFSSLGRHTGELFF. Here the CDR3 DNA reads TGCAGTGCTAGTACTTTTTCCTCGCTAGGACGGCACACCGGGGAGCTGTTTTTT.

The chain recombines TRBV20-1 with TRBJ1-2; perhaps TRBD1 as D (6 bases). The germline CDR1 and CDR2 sequences are DFQATT and SNEGSKA (reference sequence). The CDR3 is 14 residues long. V dropped 2 bases and J dropped 5 bases, with 15 bases sitting between them. The CDR3 sequence is CSARPQGEGYGYTF. The CDR3 DNA sequence: TGCAGTGCTAGACCACAGGGCGAAGGGTATGGCTACACCTTC.

This clonotype came up many times. J is TRBJ1-4 and V is TRBV25-1; no clear D gene. This CDR3 contains 15 residues. Germline CDR1 and CDR2: MGHDK and SYGVNS. V lost 2 bases and J lost 7, with 14 bases in between. The CDR3 DNA is TGTGCCAGCAGTGAAGTCCGGGGTTCGGCTGAAAAACTGTTTTTT. Translating it yields CASSEVRGSAEKLFF. The full variable domain, with the rest looked up from reference TRBV25-1 and TRBJ1-4, is EADIYQTPRYLVIGTGKKITLECSQTMGHDKMYWYQQDPGMELHLIHYSYGVNSTEKGDLSSESTVSRIRTEHFPLTLESARPSHTSQYLCASSEVRGSAEKLFFGSGTQLSVL.

This clonotype was detected ten times or more. This chain connects TRBV4-3 to TRBJ2-2; no definite D call. CDR3 size: 12 residues. Trimming stripped 4 bases from V and 6 bases from J, with 6 bases between. Germline V lookup: CDR1 LGHNA, CDR2 YSLEER. CDR3 sequence (DNA): TGCGCCAGCAGCCGGGCGGCCGGGGAGCTGTTTTTT. It codes for CASSRAAGELFF.

This clonotype was recorded many times. This chain uses TRBV14 with TRBJ2-1; TRBD2 is a possible D gene (6 bases). The ends were cut back, 0 bases at V and 9 bases at J, with 12 bases in the middle. Germline V CDR1 and CDR2: SGHDN, FVKESK. This CDR3 has 14 residues. The CDR3 sequence is CASSQEAGRAEQFF. CDR3 DNA sequence: TGTGCCAGCAGCCAAGAGGCGGGGCGCGCTGAGCAGTTCTTC.

A remark on this clonotype: One end of the junction varies from germline; a read error may be responsible. The J gene is TRBJ2-5, the V gene TRBV7-2; no reliable D call. Germline lookup yields CDR1 SGHTA and CDR2 FQGNSA. The CDR3 consists of 16 residues. This CDR3 reads CANSLETLKYQETQYF. The CDR3 DNA follows: TGTGCCAACAGCTTGGAGACATTGAAGTACCAAGAGACCCAGTACTTC.

This clonotype has at least ten counts. V and J are TRBV6-2 or TRBV6-3 and TRBJ2-1, with D maybe TRBD2 (7 bases). V gave up 6 bases and J gave up 10 bases, with 16 bases separating them. Germline assignment: CDR1 MNHEY and CDR2 SVGEGT. This CDR3 has 13 residues. The chain's CDR3 is CASSLGGHWEQFF. CDR3 DNA sequence: TGTGCCAGCAGCTTGGGGGGGCATTGGGAGCAGTTCTTC.

On this clonotype itself: A junction end diverges from the germline sequence, so it may reflect a read error. The chain combines TRBV5-1 with TRBJ2-6; D is unresolved. CDR1 and CDR2 from the germline V gene are SGHRS and YFSETQ. This CDR3 is built from 15 residues. CDR3 amino acids: CTSSLFSSGTNVLTF. CDR3 DNA: TGCACCAGCAGCTTATTCAGCTCTGGGACCAACGTCCTGACTTTC.

This clonotype was counted many times. The rearrangement links TRBV5-1 to TRBJ1-2; perhaps TRBD1 as D (6 bases). The CDR3 totals 14 residues. V was cut by 0 bases and J by 3 bases, with 9 bases left in between. Germline CDR1 SGHRS, CDR2 YFSETQ. The chain's CDR3 is CASSLGQDDYGYTF. In nucleotides, the CDR3 is TGCGCCAGCAGCTTGGGACAGGATGACTATGGCTACACCTTC.

This clonotype showed up many times. The chain carries TRBV5-1 and TRBJ1-1; D remains ambiguous. Deletions cut 0 bases from V and 0 bases from J, with 12 bases between. In germline, CDR1 is SGHRS, CDR2 YFSETQ. The CDR3 is 16 residues long. The CDR3 DNA reads TGCGCCAGCAGCTTGGCTGTAGGAAGGATGAACACTGAAGCTTTCTTT. Its translation: CASSLAVGRMNTEAFF.

Ten or more counts support this clonotype. The chain couples TRBV5-1 to TRBJ1-1; D is undetermined. The CDR3 is 14 residues long. CDR1 SGHRS and CDR2 YFSETQ come from the germline V gene. The V end was cut by 3 bases, the J end by 0 bases, with 9 bases between. CDR3 region: CASSSLGLNTEAFF. CDR3 in DNA: TGCGCCAGCAGCTCGCTTGGGCTGAACACTGAAGCTTTCTTT. The variable domain in full, completed from reference TRBV5-1 and TRBJ1-1, reads KAGVTQTPRYLIKTRGQQVTLSCSPISGHRSVSWYQQTPGQGLQFLFEYFSETQRNKGNFPGRFSGRQFSNSRSEMNVSTLELGDSALYLCASSSLGLNTEAFFGQGTRLTVV.

This clonotype showed up many times. The chain uses TRBV4-3 and TRBJ1-2; TRBD1 might be the D (6 bases). Germline V gene lookup returns CDR1 LGHNA and CDR2 YSLEER. The CDR3 has 16 amino acids. V was shortened by 1 base and J by 3 bases, with 15 bases between the two germline ends. The CDR3 region has the DNA TGCGCCAGCAGCCAAGTAGTTGGCAGGGGCGACTATGGCTACACCTTC. Protein: CASSQVVGRGDYGYTF.

The genes are TRBV4-1 and TRBJ1-5; D not resolved. Between the trimmed V and J ends, which lost 0 bases and 11 bases, there was a span of 11 bases. The germline V gene encodes CDR1 MGHRA and CDR2 YSYEKL. The CDR3 runs to 13 residues. This CDR3 is CASSQDPRSTQHF. CDR3 nucleotide sequence: TGCGCCAGCAGCCAAGACCCCAGGTCTACCCAGCATTTT.

This clonotype occurred many times. V and J are TRBV12-3 or TRBV12-4 and TRBJ2-7; no reliable D call. V lost 2 bases and J lost 0, with 11 bases in between. The CDR3 totals 15 residues. The CDR3 reads CASSLRPAHSYEQYF. In DNA, the CDR3 is TGTGCCAGCAGTTTAAGGCCGGCACACTCCTACGAGCAGTACTTC.

CDR3 DNA sequence: TGTGCCACCAGCAGAGATCGCGGGTCTAACACCGGGGAGCTGTTTTTT. This translates into CATSRDRGSNTGELFF. The rearrangement uses TRBV15 and TRBJ2-2; D is perhaps TRBD2 (5 bases). The CDR3 consists of 16 residues. The germline V gene has CDR1 LNHNV and CDR2 YYDKDF (reference sequence). Between the trimmed V and J ends, which lost 0 bases and 2 bases, there was a span of 10 bases.

This clonotype was picked up many times. The chain has TRBV5-1 and TRBJ2-1; D is ambiguous. Per germline, CDR1 SGHRS and CDR2 YFSETQ. V lost 4 bases and J 6 bases, leaving 11 bases between the germline ends. The CDR3 has 13 residues. The CDR3 DNA is TGCGCCAGCAGCGATCTAGGTAGCAATGAGCAGTTCTTC. Residues: CASSDLGSNEQFF.

There are many counts of this clonotype. V is TRBV28 and J is TRBJ2-5; D ambiguous. Trimming removed 6 bases at V and 4 bases at J, with 18 bases between. The CDR3 totals 15 residues. Germline assignment: CDR1 MDHEN and CDR2 SYDVKM. CDR3 protein: CASSLGPSSRETQYF. The CDR3 DNA reads TGTGCCAGCAGCTTGGGCCCAAGCAGTCGAGAGACCCAGTACTTC.

This clonotype was seen repeatedly, ten times or more. The gene calls are TRBV5-1 and TRBJ2-3, with 7 bases fitting TRBD1. V dropped 9 bases and J dropped 1; count of bases not matched to a gene: 8. The germline V gene encodes CDR1 SGHRS and CDR2 YFSETQ. The CDR3 contains 14 residues. DNA for the CDR3: TGCGCCACCCGACGGGACAGTCGCACAGATACGCAGTATTTT. It codes for CATRRDSRTDTQYF.

The sample holds many counts of this clonotype. One end of the junction is discordant with germline, which a read error may explain. This chain links TRBV3-1 with TRBJ1-4, with unresolved D. The CDR3 is 10 residues long. Germline V CDR1 and CDR2: LGHDT, YNNKEL (reference sequence). This CDR3 reads CASSQEDMSF. The DNA for the CDR3 is TGTGCCAGCAGCCAAGAAGACATGTCTTTT.

The V and J genes are TRBV18 and TRBJ1-4, with unresolved D. There are 14 residues in the CDR3. Germline assignment: CDR1 KGHSH and CDR2 LQKENI. V was trimmed by 0 bases and J by 8 bases, leaving 10 bases between them. CDR3 sequence reads: CASSPPSTVEKLFF. CDR3 nucleotides: TGTGCCAGCTCACCACCGTCCACCGTAGAAAAACTGTTTTTT.

Many counts were recorded for this clonotype. The DNA of the CDR3 is TGTGCCAGCAGTCCATGGGGAAGGTCACCCCTCCACTTT. This gives the protein CASSPWGRSPLHF. The rearrangement links TRBV28 to TRBJ1-6; D call uncertain. From germline, CDR1 is MDHEN and CDR2 SYDVKM. This CDR3 has 13 amino acids. Deletions cut 5 bases from V and 10 bases from J, with 12 bases between.

This clonotype was observed at least ten times. DNA of the CDR3: TGCAGTGCTTTCTCCGTAGTTTGGGGGGAGACCCAGTACTTC. It is translated as CSAFSVVWGETQYF. This chain joins TRBV20-1 and TRBJ2-5; the D gene could be TRBD1 or TRBD2 (5 bases each). CDR1 and CDR2 from the germline V gene are DFQATT and SNEGSKA (reference sequence). CDR3 length: 14 amino acids. Trimming removed 5 bases from V and 5 bases from J, with 18 bases in between.

This clonotype was observed many times. The chain couples TRBV12-3 or TRBV12-4 to TRBJ1-1, with D possibly being TRBD1 (5 bases). The CDR3 length is 12 residues. V lost 2 bases to trimming and J lost 6 bases, with 7 bases between them. The CDR3 region has the DNA TGTGCCAGCAGTTTATGGGGCTCTGAAGCTTTCTTT. Translation: CASSLWGSEAFF.

The CDR3 nucleotides are TGTGCCAGCAGCCACACCGGGACATCAGGTGAAAAACTGTTTTTT. Translation: CASSHTGTSGEKLFF. J is TRBJ1-4 and V is TRBV11-2; D possibly corresponds to TRBD1 (6 bases). This CDR3 has 15 residues. Trimming took off 5 bases at V and 7 bases at J, with 17 bases between the two ends. Germline V lookup: CDR1 SGHAT, CDR2 FQNNGV.